The 29 T cell receptor beta chains reported below all come from one sample, sequenced in a study of cytomegalovirus exposure and HLA in healthy donors. 13 Jbeta primers and 60 Vbeta primers were used for the PCR. Clones were sequenced by immunoSEQ multiplex PCR, and TCRdb holds only the in-frame ones, with some missing. The sample holds some 150,000 clones, less than 80% seen once. Sequences were obtained from PBMCs. The receptors were gathered from a man aged 35 to 55 in good health and CMV-seronegative.

The rearrangement uses TRBV6-6 and TRBJ1-1, with D perhaps TRBD1 (5 bases). Trimming left V 0 bases short and J 1 base short, with 9 bases between. CDR3 length: 15 residues. The germline CDR1 and CDR2 sequences are MNHNY and SVGAGI (reference sequence). CDR3 DNA sequence: TGTGCCAGCAGTTACTCGGGGGGTCGGAACACTGAAGCTTTCTTT. As protein: CASSYSGGRNTEAFF.

The chain has TRBV28 and TRBJ2-1, with no clear D. Trimming stripped 4 bases from V and 12 bases from J, with 10 bases between. The CDR3 is 11 amino acids. Germline V lookup: CDR1 MDHEN, CDR2 SYDVKM. CDR3: CASSSGPWQFF. The CDR3 DNA follows: TGTGCCAGCAGTTCTGGCCCGTGGCAGTTCTTC.

The chain joins TRBV9 to TRBJ2-3; D gene uncertain. Germline V gives CDR1 SGDLS, CDR2 YYNGEE. This CDR3 contains 16 residues. V shed 0 bases and J shed 0 bases, with 11 bases lying between them. CDR3 sequence reads: CASSVGGSTSTDTQYF. The DNA of the CDR3 is TGTGCCAGCAGCGTAGGAGGTTCTACGAGCACAGATACGCAGTATTTT. Using reference TRBV9 and TRBJ2-3 for the parts outside the CDR3, the full variable domain is DSGVTQTPKHLITATGQRVTLRCSPRSGDLSVYWYQQSLDQGLQFLIQYYNGEERAKGNILERFSAQQFPDLHSELNLSSLELGDSALYFCASSVGGSTSTDTQYFGPGTRLTVL.

The J gene is TRBJ1-2, the V gene TRBV5-1, with no clear D. The length of the CDR3 is 15 residues. Germline CDR1 and CDR2: SGHRS and YFSETQ. The V gene lost 3 bases and the J gene lost 8 bases, with 20 bases spanning the gap. The CDR3 DNA sequence: TGCGCCAGCAGCTCTAATTACGGTGGGAGGAACGGCTACACCTTC. This translates into CASSSNYGGRNGYTF.

In its sample, this clone was seen once. The rearrangement joins TRBV7-9 to TRBJ1-1; D gene uncertain. The V gene's germline CDR1 is SEHNR and CDR2 FQNEAQ (reference sequence). The CDR3 totals 15 residues. The ends were cut back, 2 bases at V and 1 base at J, with 11 bases in the middle. The CDR3 protein is CASSLRGDSNTEAFF. Here the CDR3 DNA reads TGTGCCAGCAGCTTACGGGGTGATTCGAACACTGAAGCTTTCTTT.

This clone was picked up one time. The chain employs TRBV10-2 and TRBJ2-3, with a tentative D call TRBD2 (5 bases). CDR3 size: 13 residues. CDR1 and CDR2 from the germline V gene are WSHSY and SAAADI. The V and J ends lost 10 bases and 2 bases respectively, with 13 bases between them. CDR3: CAIRTQPTDTQYF. Written as DNA, the CDR3 is TGCGCCATCCGGACTCAACCCACAGATACGCAGTATTTT.

The rearrangement links TRBV7-9 to TRBJ2-5, with 7 bases that match TRBD2. V trimming: 2 bases; J trimming: 4 bases; junction bases outside the gene matches: 7. Germline loops: CDR1 SEHNR, CDR2 FQNEAQ (reference sequence). CDR3 size: 15 residues. CDR3 amino acids: CASSLSLAGVETQYF. In DNA, the CDR3 is TGTGCCAGCAGCTTATCCCTTGCGGGGGTAGAGACCCAGTACTTC.

The chain joins TRBV14 to TRBJ2-7; a weak D match, TRBD2 (6 bases). Germline CDR1 SGHDN, CDR2 FVKESK. V was cut by 8 bases and J by 3 bases, with 8 bases left in between. This CDR3 has 11 residues. The CDR3 DNA is TGTGCCAGCGCGGAGGGCTACGAGCAGTACTTC. Translating it yields CASAEGYEQYF.

This clone was seen once. V gene TRBV7-8 combines with J gene TRBJ1-2; the match to TRBD1 covers 8 bases. Germline V lookup: CDR1 SGHVS, CDR2 FQNEAQ. Losses at the gene ends were 5 bases for V and 8 bases for J; bases not matched to a gene: 16. There are 16 residues in the CDR3. Written as DNA, the CDR3 is TGTGCCAGCAGCGGGGAGACAGGGGTCCCCTTCTTAGGCTACACCTTC. Protein sequence: CASSGETGVPFLGYTF.

V usage is TRBV9 and J usage is TRBJ2-2; TRBD1 aligns across 7 bases. This CDR3 is built from 13 residues. The V gene's germline CDR1 is SGDLS and CDR2 YYNGEE. The V and J ends lost 3 bases and 6 bases, in that order; junction bases with no gene match: 2. The CDR3 here is CASSGTGAGELFF. As DNA, the CDR3 is TGTGCCAGCAGCGGAACAGGGGCCGGGGAGCTGTTTTTT.

The chain is built from TRBV11-2 and TRBJ1-5; weak D call: TRBD1 (6 bases). V was clipped by 5 bases and J by 4 bases, with 18 bases between them. The CDR3 runs 16 residues. CDR1 is SGHAT, CDR2 FQNNGV, per germline. The CDR3 spells CASSAGIQGTNQPQHF. The CDR3 region has the DNA TGTGCCAGCAGCGCCGGAATACAGGGTACGAATCAGCCCCAGCATTTT.

This chain links TRBV7-9 with TRBJ2-7, with D possibly matching TRBD1 (6 bases). Trimming took 5 bases from V and 2 from J, leaving 10 bases between them. The CDR3 has 13 residues. Per the germline V gene, CDR1 is SEHNR and CDR2 is FQNEAQ (reference sequence). The CDR3 here is CASSLRGPYEQYF. Here the CDR3 DNA reads TGTGCCAGCAGCCTCAGGGGCCCCTACGAGCAGTACTTC.

This chain joins TRBV5-4 and TRBJ2-1; 7 bases are shared with TRBD1. The germline V gene has CDR1 SGHNT and CDR2 YYREEE (reference sequence). This CDR3 spans 15 amino acids. V lost 3 bases, J lost 5 bases, and 8 bases stayed unmatched. CDR3 sequence: CASSSWTGVHNEQFF. The CDR3 nucleotides read TGTGCCAGCAGCTCCTGGACAGGTGTCCACAATGAGCAGTTCTTC.

The chain employs TRBV18 and TRBJ1-4, with D unclear. The CDR3 has 16 amino acids. The ends were cut back, 5 bases at V and 5 bases at J, with 18 bases in the middle. Germline V gives CDR1 KGHSH, CDR2 LQKENI. CDR3 loop: CASSTTPRYENEKLFF. The CDR3 DNA follows: TGTGCCAGCTCAACAACGCCCAGGTACGAGAATGAAAAACTGTTTTTT.

The V gene is TRBV28, the J gene TRBJ1-5; D not resolved. CDR1 is MDHEN, CDR2 SYDVKM, per germline. V was clipped by 7 bases and J by 9 bases, with 13 bases between them. This CDR3 has 12 residues. The CDR3 sequence is CASTETERPQHF. The DNA of the CDR3 is TGTGCCAGCACCGAGACTGAGCGGCCCCAGCATTTT.

The rearrangement links TRBV5-1 to TRBJ1-2; the D gene is possibly TRBD1 (6 bases). V lost 3 bases, J lost 0 bases, and 15 bases lay in between. Germline V lookup: CDR1 SGHRS, CDR2 YFSETQ. This CDR3 spans 16 amino acids. The CDR3 sequence is CASSSRTGTSNYGYTF. Here the CDR3 DNA reads TGCGCCAGCAGCTCCAGGACTGGGACATCTAACTATGGCTACACCTTC.

This clone was detected a few times. The gene calls are TRBV6-5 and TRBJ2-2, with 13 bases that match TRBD2. Germline lookup yields CDR1 MNHEY and CDR2 SVGAGI. The CDR3 runs to 15 residues. V was pared by 7 bases and J by 5 bases, with 4 bases of the junction left unmatched. The CDR3 protein is CASKLAGGQTGELFF. As DNA, the CDR3 is TGTGCCAGCAAACTAGCGGGGGGGCAAACCGGGGAGCTGTTTTTT.

The V gene is TRBV7-8, the J gene TRBJ2-7; 7 positions agree with TRBD1. This CDR3 contains 15 residues. Trimming took 2 bases from V and 0 from J; bases not matched to a gene: 4. CDR1 is SGHVS and CDR2 is FQNEAQ in the germline V gene. Here the CDR3 DNA reads TGTGCCAGCAGCTTAATGGGACAGAGCTCCTACGAGCAGTACTTC. This sequence encodes CASSLMGQSSYEQYF.

The gene calls are TRBV5-4 and TRBJ2-5; tentatively, D is TRBD1 (6 bases). This CDR3 comprises 14 residues. Trimming shortened V by 0 bases and J by 2 bases, and 8 bases separated the two germline ends. The germline gives CDR1 SGHNT, CDR2 YYREEE (reference sequence). The CDR3 loop is CASSLGGRQETQYF. The CDR3 nucleotides are TGTGCCAGCAGCTTGGGGGGGCGACAAGAGACCCAGTACTTC. Based on the CDR3 plus reference TRBV5-4 and TRBJ2-5, the full variable domain is ETGVTQSPTHLIKTRGQQVTLRCSSQSGHNTVSWYQQALGQGPQFIFQYYREEENGRGNFPPRFSGLQFPNYSSELNVNALELDDSALYLCASSLGGRQETQYFGPGTRLLVL.

The J gene is TRBJ2-2, the V gene TRBV10-3, with 9 nucleotides matching TRBD2. Per the germline V gene, CDR1 is ENHRY and CDR2 is SYGVKD. The V segment lost 5 bases and the J segment 2 bases; nucleotides outside the gene matches: 6. CDR3 length equals 16 residues. CDR3 nucleotides: TGTGCCATCAGTCGGGTTAGCGGGGGAAACACCGGGGAGCTGTTTTTT. It codes for CAISRVSGGNTGELFF.

This clone was seen a single time. The genes are TRBV5-1 and TRBJ2-7, with a possible D match to TRBD1 (5 bases). This CDR3 has 15 residues. V lost 0 bases, J lost 5 bases, and 15 bases lay in between. The germline V gene has CDR1 SGHRS and CDR2 YFSETQ. CDR3 sequence (DNA): TGCGCCAGCAGCTTGGAGGGGCGCGGTTCAAACGAGCAGTACTTC. Translated, it gives CASSLEGRGSNEQYF.

CDR3 bases: TGTGCCAGTAGTTCTCAACAGGTTGAAGCTTTCTTT. Translation: CASSSQQVEAFF. V and J are TRBV19 and TRBJ1-1; D possibly corresponds to TRBD1 (5 bases). The CDR3 totals 12 residues. CDR1 is LNHDA and CDR2 is SQIVND in the germline V gene (reference sequence). V was cut by 5 bases and J by 7 bases, with 11 bases left in between.

The chain combines TRBV7-8 with TRBJ2-1, with D possibly being TRBD2 (6 bases). This CDR3 comprises 14 residues. Germline CDR1 reads SGHVS; CDR2 reads FQNEAQ. Trimming stripped 2 bases from V and 6 bases from J, with 11 bases between. CDR3 sequence reads: CASSLRTTPNEQFF. CDR3 nucleotides: TGTGCCAGCAGCTTACGGACTACCCCCAATGAGCAGTTCTTC.

The V and J genes are TRBV9 and TRBJ2-3, with D maybe TRBD2 (6 bases). Germline values: CDR1 SGDLS, CDR2 YYNGEE. The CDR3 is 16 amino acids. V lost 10 bases to trimming and J lost 4 bases, with 25 bases between them. The chain's CDR3 is CASCEGRRGDADTQYF. DNA of the CDR3: TGTGCCTCCTGCGAGGGGAGGCGGGGTGATGCAGATACGCAGTATTTT. The whole variable domain, remainder taken from reference TRBV9 and TRBJ2-3, is DSGVTQTPKHLITATGQRVTLRCSPRSGDLSVYWYQQSLDQGLQFLIQYYNGEERAKGNILERFSAQQFPDLHSELNLSSLELGDSALYFCASCEGRRGDADTQYFGPGTRLTVL.

V and J are TRBV28 and TRBJ2-5, with D possibly being TRBD2 (5 bases). This CDR3 is 13 amino acids long. Germline V gene sequence: CDR1 MDHEN, CDR2 SYDVKM. The germline V and J ends were trimmed by 5 bases and 5 bases, with 12 bases remaining between them. CDR3 protein: CASSREGRETQYF. The CDR3 DNA reads as TGTGCCAGCAGTCGGGAAGGGCGGGAGACCCAGTACTTC.

This sequence joins TRBV6-1 and TRBJ1-5, with D perhaps matching TRBD1 (5 bases). V was cut by 6 bases and J by 4 bases, with 16 bases left in between. CDR3 length equals 15 residues. Germline-derived CDR1 and CDR2 are MNHNS and SASEGT. The CDR3 DNA is TGTGCCAGCAGCCTCGCCAGGGCAGGGAATCAGCCCCAGCATTTT. It codes for CASSLARAGNQPQHF.

J is TRBJ1-5 and V is TRBV5-1; 9 nucleotides align to TRBD1. There are 16 residues in the CDR3. CDR1 and CDR2 from the germline V gene are SGHRS and YFSETQ. V lost 4 bases, J lost 1 base, and 6 bases stayed unmatched. In DNA, the CDR3 is TGCGCCAGCAGCGGGGGACAGGGAGGAAGCAATCAGCCCCAGCATTTT. Residues: CASSGGQGGSNQPQHF.

The chain uses TRBV30 and TRBJ1-1; the D gene is possibly TRBD1 (6 bases). The germline CDR1 and CDR2 sequences are GTSNPN and SVGIG (reference sequence). Trimming left V 5 bases short and J 0 bases short, with 16 bases between. The CDR3 covers 15 residues. The CDR3 sequence: CAWVGLGALNTEAFF. The CDR3 bases are TGTGCCTGGGTCGGGTTGGGGGCCCTGAACACTGAAGCTTTCTTT.

The rearrangement links TRBV19 to TRBJ2-6; D remains unclear. V was trimmed by 0 bases and J by 4 bases, leaving 10 bases between them. CDR3 length: 16 amino acids. Germline V gives CDR1 LNHDA, CDR2 SQIVND (reference sequence). This chain's CDR3 is CASSIDRGSGANVLTF. The CDR3 DNA sequence: TGTGCCAGTAGTATAGACCGCGGCTCCGGGGCCAACGTCCTGACTTTC.